Listed below are T cell receptor beta chains from one sample, sequenced in a study of cytomegalovirus exposure and HLA in healthy donors. Produced via immunoSEQ multiplex PCR; TCRdb's table is partial and in-frame only. The sample holds around 150,000 clones, around nine tenths seen once. Input material: PBMCs. These receptors came from a woman between 18 and 29 years old in good health and CMV-seronegative. Both conserved end residues are trimmed from each CDR3. Size is stated for part of the rows, as once, few or many counts, or as a class when the clone is expanded.

v_call	j_call	clone_size	cdr3_aa
TRBV2	TRBJ2-5	.	ASEIMTGHGETQY
TRBV28	TRBJ2-5	.	ASSLEGLQPQETQY
TRBV1	TRBJ2-1	once	TSSREGLSGNNEQF
TRBV5-4	TRBJ2-4	.	ASSSQGPKNIQY
TRBV23-1	TRBJ1-4	.	ASPRVRTMSPATNEKLF
TRBV20-1	TRBJ2-7	.	SATGTYEQY
TRBV5-1	TRBJ1-3	.	ASSPRQGEDTIY
TRBV5-4	TRBJ2-5	.	ASSYDRGDGETQY
TRBV5-8	TRBJ2-1	.	ASSLVMTSGSSYNEQF
TRBV6-1	TRBJ2-7	once	ASSEASGQGYEQY
TRBV6-1	TRBJ1-2	.	ATREQGVYYGYT
TRBV7-3	TRBJ2-1	.	ASSLSGEGLYNEQF
TRBV5-1	TRBJ2-2	once	ASSPIEAGTGELF
TRBV19	TRBJ2-7	once	ASSIKWTGENEQY
TRBV4-1	TRBJ1-2	.	ASSLPQGAWGYT
TRBV9	TRBJ2-3	.	ASSVDPGGTDTQY
TRBV7-2	TRBJ1-5	.	ASSLGGESNQPQH
TRBV5-1	TRBJ1-4	.	ASSLAGGQPNEKLF
TRBV9	TRBJ2-3	.	ASSGAGLTDTQY
TRBV9	TRBJ1-2	.	ASSVEQGGYT
TRBV6-6	TRBJ2-7	.	ASRGAGVRYEQY
TRBV2	TRBJ1-4	.	ASSRENGVNEKLF
TRBV2	TRBJ2-7	.	ASRGDREAYEQY
TRBV19	TRBJ2-3	.	ATTRTSGVFGSTDTQY
TRBV4-2	TRBJ2-5	.	ASSHRTSGGARETQY
TRBV27	TRBJ2-7	.	ASSLIAGSINEQY
TRBV11-2	TRBJ1-6	once	ASSRGRVSPALH
TRBV10-2	TRBJ1-1	.	ASRDRGSNTEAF
TRBV28	TRBJ1-1	few	ASSSSVIAEAF
TRBV5-6	TRBJ2-1	few	ASSSWTGYNEQF
TRBV9	TRBJ1-1	few	ASSVVDSLTEAF
TRBV15	TRBJ1-1	.	ATSPRGRSTEAF
TRBV18	TRBJ1-3	.	ASSPLTARGNTIY
TRBV7-2	TRBJ2-5	.	ASSPPGEETQY
TRBV28	TRBJ2-7	.	ASSSRTGDAPYEQY
TRBV7-9	TRBJ1-1	.	ASSSGGSAF
TRBV27	TRBJ1-5	.	ASSLGPTQPQH
TRBV7-6	TRBJ2-1	.	ASSLGSGRALDEQF
TRBV5-1	TRBJ1-3	.	ASSDDKAGNTIY
TRBV6-5	TRBJ1-1	.	ASSSHGQGFSEAF
TRBV2	TRBJ2-7	.	ASNPGQGTYEQY